Each of the 27 T cell receptor beta chains below was sequenced from the same sample in a study of T cell responses to AZD1222 COVID-19 vaccine. Repertoires were generated with immunoSEQ multiplex PCR, while TCRdb's copy carries only in-frame clones and drops some. In total, the table holds over 120,000 clones. The sequencing input was peripheral blood. The receptors come from an adult in good health.

The chain recombines TRBV3-1 (or the pseudogene TRBV3-2) with TRBJ2-5; D not resolved. The germline V gene encodes CDR1 LGHDT and CDR2 YNNKEL (reference sequence). V was pared by 1 base and J by 5 bases, with 11 bases between. The CDR3 loop spans 14 amino acids. The CDR3 here is CASSQARARETQYF. Written as DNA, the CDR3 is TGTGCCAGCAGCCAAGCTCGAGCAAGGGAGACCCAGTACTTC.

This sequence joins TRBV6-6 and TRBJ1-2; D ambiguous. The CDR3 spans 14 residues. In germline, CDR1 is MNHNY, CDR2 SVGAGI (reference sequence). Trimming left V 0 bases short and J 3 bases short, with 8 bases between. The CDR3 spells CASSYSGEDYGYTF. The CDR3 DNA reads as TGTGCCAGCAGTTACTCGGGCGAGGACTATGGCTACACCTTC.

CDR3 sequence reads: CASSQTGGSNQPQHF. The CDR3 region has the DNA TGTGCCAGCAGCCAGACAGGGGGAAGCAATCAGCCCCAGCATTTT. V and J are TRBV5-5 and TRBJ1-5; TRBD1 matches 9 bases. Per the germline V gene, CDR1 is SGHKS and CDR2 is YYEKEE (reference sequence). The CDR3 has 15 residues. Trimming at V came to 4 bases and at J to 1 base, leaving 3 bases not matched to a gene.

This chain links TRBV6-1 with TRBJ2-2; tentatively, D is TRBD1 or TRBD2 (6 bases each). CDR3 length: 16 amino acids. The V gene lost 3 bases and the J gene lost 4 bases, with 15 bases spanning the gap. Germline V lookup: CDR1 MNHNS, CDR2 SASEGT. The CDR3 region is CASSDWGASSTGELFF. The CDR3 region has the DNA TGTGCCAGCAGTGATTGGGGGGCGAGCTCCACCGGGGAGCTGTTTTTT.

The chain joins TRBV6-1 to TRBJ2-1, with unresolved D. Trimming took off 3 bases at V and 2 bases at J, with 14 bases between the two ends. This CDR3 has 16 residues. The V gene's germline CDR1 is MNHNS and CDR2 SASEGT. CDR3 sequence (DNA): TGTGCCAGCAGTGATTCTTCGGGTGGCACCTACAATGAGCAGTTCTTC. Translating it yields CASSDSSGGTYNEQFF.

With respect to this clone: Other DNA variants within this sample encode the same CDR3. The rearrangement joins TRBV7-2 to TRBJ1-2; D gene uncertain. CDR1 SGHTA and CDR2 FQGNSA come from the germline V gene. This CDR3 region has 13 residues. The V gene lost 5 bases and the J gene lost 1 base, with 8 bases spanning the gap. CDR3 in amino acids: CASSPDGNYGYTF. The CDR3 region has the DNA TGTGCCAGCAGCCCCGACGGTAACTATGGCTACACCTTC.

The chain recombines TRBV3-1 (or the pseudogene TRBV3-2) with TRBJ1-5; D call uncertain. The V end lost 1 base, the J end lost 1 base, and 14 bases lay between the germline ends. Germline loops: CDR1 LGHDT, CDR2 YNNKEL (reference sequence). The length of the CDR3 is 17 residues. The CDR3 here is CASSQVLGRGSNQPQHF. The CDR3 nucleotides are TGTGCCAGCAGCCAAGTTTTGGGGAGAGGGAGCAATCAGCCCCAGCATTTT.

V gene TRBV7-8 combines with J gene TRBJ2-3; 11 bases map to TRBD2. Germline assignment: CDR1 SGHVS and CDR2 FQNEAQ. J lost 6 bases, V lost 1 base, and 3 bases had no gene match. The CDR3 sequence is 15 residues long. The CDR3 DNA is TGTGCCAGCAGCTTAGTAGCGGGGGGGGTGGATACGCAGTATTTT. Amino acid sequence: CASSLVAGGVDTQYF.

The rearrangement links TRBV27 to TRBJ1-2; no definite D call. Germline V gene lookup returns CDR1 MNHEY and CDR2 SMNVEV (reference sequence). CDR3 length equals 14 residues. Trimming pared 6 bases from V and 0 bases from J, leaving 11 bases between. The CDR3 reads CASRMSGSNYGYTF. The CDR3 nucleotides are TGTGCCAGCAGGATGTCAGGATCTAACTATGGCTACACCTTC.

The chain joins TRBV28 to TRBJ2-5; 10 bases fit TRBD2. The ends lost 6 bases at V and 5 bases at J; junction bases unmatched: 9. This CDR3 contains 15 residues. Germline CDR1 and CDR2: MDHEN and SYDVKM. The CDR3 region has the DNA TGTGCCAGCAGCCCCCCCAGCGGGGGGGCGGAGACCCAGTACTTC. As protein: CASSPPSGGAETQYF.

This chain links TRBV5-4 with TRBJ2-1, with 9 bases that match TRBD1. Germline lookup yields CDR1 SGHNT and CDR2 YYREEE (reference sequence). Germline trimming cut 4 bases from V and 9 bases from J; bases unmatched to any gene: 20. The CDR3 runs 18 residues. CDR3 region: CASSPAPNPGQGRGEQFF. CDR3 nucleotides: TGTGCCAGCAGCCCCGCCCCGAACCCGGGACAGGGAAGGGGTGAGCAGTTCTTC. The full variable domain, its missing parts supplied by reference TRBV5-4 and TRBJ2-1, is ETGVTQSPTHLIKTRGQQVTLRCSSQSGHNTVSWYQQALGQGPQFIFQYYREEENGRGNFPPRFSGLQFPNYSSELNVNALELDDSALYLCASSPAPNPGQGRGEQFFGPGTRLTVL.

This rearrangement joins TRBV11-2 to TRBJ2-7; the D gene is possibly TRBD1 (6 bases). V shed 0 bases and J shed 3 bases, with 12 bases lying between them. Germline assignment: CDR1 SGHAT and CDR2 FQNNGV. The CDR3 totals 15 residues. CDR3 nucleotides: TGTGCCAGCAGCTTAGATCAGGACAGCCTCTACGAGCAGTACTTC. As protein: CASSLDQDSLYEQYF.

The chain has TRBV5-1 and TRBJ2-7; D gene ambiguous. This CDR3 has 13 residues. CDR1 and CDR2 from the germline V gene are SGHRS and YFSETQ. Trimming took off 0 bases at V and 3 bases at J, with 7 bases between the two ends. This CDR3 is CASSLGYNYEQYF. Here the CDR3 DNA reads TGCGCCAGCAGCTTGGGGTACAACTACGAGCAGTACTTC.

V is TRBV7-2 and J is TRBJ2-3; 16 nucleotides agree with TRBD2. CDR3 length: 18 residues. V shed 6 bases and J 2 bases; nucleotides not matched to a gene: 8. Germline lookup yields CDR1 SGHTA and CDR2 FQGNSA. CDR3 residues: CASSQTGLAGGYTDTQYF. The CDR3 coding sequence is TGTGCCAGCAGTCAAACGGGACTAGCGGGGGGGTACACAGATACGCAGTATTTT.

The chain couples TRBV7-9 to TRBJ1-5; 11 bases agree with TRBD1. V trimming: 5 bases; J trimming: 6 bases; junction bases outside the gene matches: 6. The V gene's germline CDR1 is SEHNR and CDR2 FQNEAQ (reference sequence). This CDR3 comprises 15 residues. The CDR3 coding sequence is TGTGCCAGCAGCCCCGGACAGGGGGCGGGTCAGCCCCAGCATTTT. Its translation: CASSPGQGAGQPQHF.

V and J are TRBV7-2 and TRBJ1-2, with TRBD1 as a possible D gene (5 bases). Germline CDR1 is SGHTA and CDR2 is FQGNSA. The V and J ends lost 0 bases and 6 bases respectively, with 14 bases between them. The CDR3 spans 15 residues. CDR3 region: CASSLAIRDVNGYTF. The CDR3 DNA follows: TGTGCCAGCAGCTTAGCCATAAGGGACGTGAATGGCTACACCTTC.

The chain joins TRBV28 to TRBJ1-3; D is ambiguous. Trimming pared 2 bases from V and 3 bases from J, leaving 11 bases between. From germline, CDR1 is MDHEN and CDR2 SYDVKM. The CDR3 loop spans 15 amino acids. This CDR3 reads CASSLVSTVGNTIYF. CDR3 DNA sequence: TGTGCCAGCAGTTTAGTTAGCACGGTTGGAAACACCATATATTTT.

The chain links TRBV6-7 to TRBJ2-7; the D gene is possibly TRBD1 (6 bases). TRBV6-7 is classed as an ORF, of uncertain function. This CDR3 has 16 residues. V lost 1 base, J lost 4 bases, and 17 bases lay in between. CDR3 nucleotide sequence: TGTGCCAGCAGTTACTGGTTGTGGACAGTAGATTACGAGCAGTACTTC. Translating gives CASSYWLWTVDYEQYF.

This sequence joins TRBV6-5 and TRBJ1-4; D may be TRBD1 (5 bases). This CDR3 contains 15 residues. Per germline, CDR1 MNHEY and CDR2 SVGAGI. V lost 6 bases and J 4 bases, leaving 15 bases between the germline ends. CDR3 residues: CASSLGTGLNEKLFF. The CDR3 region has the DNA TGTGCCAGCAGCCTAGGGACGGGACTTAATGAAAAACTGTTTTTT.

This sequence joins TRBV7-2 and TRBJ2-7; D unclear. V shed 1 base and J shed 2 bases, with 3 bases lying between them. The CDR3 has 12 amino acids. CDR1 is SGHTA, CDR2 FQGNSA, per germline. CDR3 sequence: CASSLGTYEQYF. The CDR3 DNA is TGTGCCAGCAGCTTAGGTACCTACGAGCAGTACTTC.

The CDR3 reads CASSKGQAGTETQYF. The CDR3 DNA sequence: TGTGCCAGCAGCAAAGGACAGGCTGGCACGGAGACCCAGTACTTC. The chain carries TRBV7-9 and TRBJ2-5; 7 positions agree with TRBD1. This CDR3 contains 15 residues. Germline lookup yields CDR1 SEHNR and CDR2 FQNEAQ (reference sequence). J lost 5 bases, V lost 5 bases, and 11 bases had no gene match.

This chain connects TRBV4-2 to TRBJ2-7; D gene unclear. The germline V gene encodes CDR1 LGHNA and CDR2 YNFKEQ. This CDR3 contains 13 residues. V was shortened by 0 bases and J by 2 bases, with 5 bases between the two germline ends. The CDR3, as DNA: TGTGCCAGCAGCCAAGAAAGCACCTACGAGCAGTACTTC. Its protein is CASSQESTYEQYF.

V is TRBV2 and J is TRBJ1-1; D may be TRBD1 (5 bases). This CDR3 spans 12 amino acids. CDR1 is SNHLY and CDR2 is FYNNEI in the germline V gene. Trimming stripped 8 bases from V and 1 base from J, with 8 bases between. CDR3 sequence: CASRTGNTEAFF. CDR3 sequence (DNA): TGTGCCAGCCGTACAGGGAACACTGAAGCTTTCTTT.

The rearrangement uses TRBV30 and TRBJ2-3, with D hard to call. The length of the CDR3 is 13 residues. Deletions cut 3 bases from V and 0 bases from J, with 7 bases between. Per germline, CDR1 GTSNPN and CDR2 SVGIG (reference sequence). CDR3 bases: TGTGCCTGGAGACAGCAGAGCACAGATACGCAGTATTTT. Translation: CAWRQQSTDTQYF.

The V gene is TRBV25-1, the J gene TRBJ2-5; TRBD2 is a possible D gene (6 bases). V gave up 5 bases and J gave up 7 bases, with 17 bases separating them. Germline V gene sequence: CDR1 MGHDK, CDR2 SYGVNS. The CDR3 contains 14 residues. DNA for the CDR3: TGTGCCAGCAGTTTTGCAGGGACCGGGGGGACCCAGTACTTC. Amino acid sequence: CASSFAGTGGTQYF.

The chain has TRBV23-1 and TRBJ1-5; D is unresolved. TRBV23-1 is recorded as an ORF, its role being uncertain. This CDR3 is built from 17 residues. The V gene lost 6 bases and the J gene lost 0 bases, with 18 bases spanning the gap. In DNA, the CDR3 is TGCGCCAGCAGCCCATTTTTCGGCGGGGATAGCAATCAGCCCCAGCATTTT. It is translated as CASSPFFGGDSNQPQHF.

The chain combines TRBV19 with TRBJ1-1; D is perhaps TRBD1 (6 bases). The CDR3 contains 17 residues. The V end lost 7 bases, the J end lost 3 bases, and 24 bases lay between the germline ends. Looked up from germline, CDR1 is LNHDA and CDR2 is SQIVND (reference sequence). This CDR3 is CASTTTGLHGGYTEAFF. The CDR3, as DNA: TGTGCCAGTACCACAACAGGGCTTCACGGCGGGTACACTGAAGCTTTCTTT.